These 27 T cell receptor beta chains were all obtained from the same sample, sequenced in a study of blood T cell repertoires in COVID-19. TCRdb's copy holds only in-frame clones and misses some; the assay was immunoSEQ multiplex PCR. This sample yields 200,000 to 250,000 clones, of which 86% are seen a single time; around 1.6% belongs to the top ten. The sample was peripheral blood. These receptors all come from a woman aged 55 to 70 who had recovered from COVID-19.

The chain links TRBV11-2 to TRBJ2-1, with D possibly being TRBD2 (6 bases). Looked up from germline, CDR1 is SGHAT and CDR2 is FQNNGV. This CDR3 has 14 residues. Trimming removed 2 bases at V and 6 bases at J, with 11 bases between. The DNA for the CDR3 is TGTGCCAGCAGCTTACGGGAGTGGGGCAATGAGCAGTTCTTC. Amino acid sequence: CASSLREWGNEQFF.

This clone showed up just once. This chain links TRBV6-5 with TRBJ1-6, with 8 positions matching TRBD1. The CDR3 is 14 amino acids. Germline CDR1 is MNHEY and CDR2 is SVGAGI. J gave up 8 bases and V 7 bases, and 7 bases lay outside the gene matches. CDR3 sequence (DNA): TGTGCCAGCATGGGCGACAGGGGTTATTCACCCCTCCACTTT. This translates into CASMGDRGYSPLHF.

This chain links TRBV29-1 with TRBJ2-3; 12 bases are a match to TRBD2. Germline CDR1 and CDR2: SQVTM and ANQGSEA. With V trimmed by 6 bases and J by 2 bases, 9 bases remained unmatched. The CDR3 length is 16 residues. The CDR3: CSVGGTSGGLTDTQYF. The CDR3 bases are TGCAGCGTCGGGGGTACTAGCGGGGGGCTCACAGATACGCAGTATTTT.

The V call is TRBV9, the J call TRBJ2-7; D might be TRBD1 (5 bases). Germline V lookup: CDR1 SGDLS, CDR2 YYNGEE. CDR3 length equals 15 residues. V lost 1 base and J 1 base, leaving 12 bases between the germline ends. The CDR3 here is CASSVHPGLSYEQYF. CDR3 bases: TGTGCCAGCAGCGTACACCCAGGGTTATCCTACGAGCAGTACTTC.

This chain connects TRBV10-3 to TRBJ1-2, with D hard to call. CDR1 is ENHRY and CDR2 is SYGVKD in the germline V gene. Trimming shortened V by 3 bases and J by 4 bases, and 12 bases separated the two germline ends. CDR3 size: 14 residues. The CDR3 protein is CAISDEGTFYGYTF. The CDR3 bases are TGTGCCATCAGTGATGAGGGCACTTTCTATGGCTACACCTTC.

V is TRBV3-1 (or the pseudogene TRBV3-2) and J is TRBJ2-7; 9 bases map to TRBD1. The CDR3 is made up of 15 amino acids. CDR1 and CDR2 from the germline V gene are LGHDT and YNNKEL (reference sequence). Unmatched junction bases numbered 11, after V lost 7 bases and J lost 4 bases. CDR3 protein: CASNAPGTGRYEQYF. The DNA for the CDR3 is TGTGCCAGCAACGCCCCCGGGACAGGGCGGTACGAGCAGTACTTC.

V usage is TRBV4-3 and J usage is TRBJ1-1; D is possibly TRBD1 (6 bases). The germline gives CDR1 LGHNA, CDR2 YSLEER. Between the trimmed V and J ends, which lost 4 bases and 4 bases, there was a span of 19 bases. CDR3 size: 16 residues. In DNA form, the CDR3 reads TGCGCCAGCAGCCGTAGGACAGATCTTTGGGGCACTGAAGCTTTCTTT. Translated: CASSRRTDLWGTEAFF.

The chain couples TRBV7-9 to TRBJ1-3; D call uncertain. Trimming stripped 1 base from V and 2 bases from J, with 6 bases between. Germline V gene lookup returns CDR1 SEHNR and CDR2 FQNEAQ (reference sequence). The CDR3 is 14 amino acids. CDR3 nucleotides: TGTGCCAGCAGCTTAGGGACTGCTGGAAACACCATATATTTT. Its translation is CASSLGTAGNTIYF. Complete variable domain (other parts from reference TRBV7-9 and TRBJ1-3): DTGVSQNPRHKITKRGQNVTFRCDPISEHNRLYWYRQTLGQGPEFLTYFQNEAQLEKSRLLSDRFSAERPKGSFSTLEIQRTEQGDSAMYLCASSLGTAGNTIYFGEGSWLTVV.

J is TRBJ2-1 and V is TRBV3-1 (or the pseudogene TRBV3-2), with unresolved D. Between the trimmed V and J ends, which lost 5 bases and 3 bases, there was a span of 11 bases. Germline loops: CDR1 LGHDT, CDR2 YNNKEL (reference sequence). CDR3 length: 14 amino acids. The CDR3: CASSYHTGYNEQFF. The CDR3 DNA follows: TGTGCCAGCAGCTATCATACCGGCTACAATGAGCAGTTCTTC.

The chain has TRBV5-6 and TRBJ2-7; either TRBD1 or TRBD2 may supply D (5 bases each). The CDR3 is 17 amino acids. V lost 4 bases, J lost 3 bases, and 23 bases lay in between. In germline, CDR1 is SGHDT, CDR2 YYEEEE. The CDR3 coding sequence is TGTGCCAGCAGCATGGGGCGATTACAAGCGGAGGACTACGAGCAGTACTTC. Protein: CASSMGRLQAEDYEQYF.

V and J are TRBV9 and TRBJ2-3; D call uncertain. V was shortened by 0 bases and J by 2 bases, with 7 bases between the two germline ends. Germline CDR1 and CDR2: SGDLS and YYNGEE. The length of the CDR3 is 14 residues. The CDR3 sequence: CASSVVVATDTQYF. DNA of the CDR3: TGTGCCAGCAGCGTAGTTGTAGCCACAGATACGCAGTATTTT.

The genes are TRBV5-4 and TRBJ1-1; no clear D. CDR1 is SGHNT and CDR2 is YYREEE in the germline V gene (reference sequence). The CDR3 contains 13 residues. V lost 2 bases and J 3 bases, leaving 8 bases between the germline ends. In DNA form, the CDR3 reads TGTGCCAGCAGCTTTGGGCAGGACACTGAAGCTTTCTTT. It yields the protein CASSFGQDTEAFF.

The chain carries TRBV18 and TRBJ1-2, with 8 positions matching TRBD1. Germline CDR1 reads KGHSH; CDR2 reads LQKENI. This CDR3 contains 13 residues. Losses at the gene ends were 5 bases for V and 6 bases for J; bases not matched to a gene: 5. This chain's CDR3 is CASSSDRDDGYTF. As DNA, the CDR3 is TGTGCCAGCTCATCGGACAGGGATGATGGCTACACCTTC.

The V call is TRBV7-3, the J call TRBJ2-1; a possible D gene is TRBD1 (6 bases). Trimming left V 3 bases short and J 3 bases short, with 12 bases between. CDR1 and CDR2 (germline): SGHTA, FQGTGA. CDR3 length equals 15 residues. CDR3 sequence reads: CASSFQQGSYNEQFF. Here the CDR3 DNA reads TGTGCCAGCAGCTTCCAACAGGGTAGCTACAATGAGCAGTTCTTC.

The J gene is TRBJ2-2, the V gene TRBV5-5; D is possibly TRBD1 (6 bases). Germline V gene data show CDR1 as SGHKS and CDR2 as YYEKEE (reference sequence). Between the trimmed V and J ends, which lost 1 base and 4 bases, there was a span of 11 bases. The CDR3 is 15 residues long. CDR3 residues: CASSLLGQLTGELFF. The DNA for the CDR3 is TGTGCCAGCAGCTTGCTGGGACAACTCACCGGGGAGCTGTTTTTT.

CDR3 sequence: CASSWTGSSTDTQYF. Here the CDR3 DNA reads TGTGCCAGCAGCTGGACAGGGTCTAGCACAGATACGCAGTATTTT. This chain uses TRBV7-3 with TRBJ2-3; 8 bases match TRBD1. Losses at the gene ends were 4 bases for V and 0 bases for J; bases not matched to a gene: 3. The CDR3 extends over 15 amino acids. CDR1 and CDR2 from the germline V gene are SGHTA and FQGTGA.

The chain employs TRBV28 and TRBJ1-6; the match to TRBD1 covers 7 bases. The CDR3 has 14 amino acids. Germline V gene sequence: CDR1 MDHEN, CDR2 SYDVKM. V shed 6 bases and J 8 bases; nucleotides not matched to a gene: 7. The CDR3 DNA reads as TGTGCCAGCAGGCTAAGGACAGGACATTCACCCCTCCACTTT. This sequence encodes CASRLRTGHSPLHF.

The CDR3 DNA reads as TGTGCCAGTAGTATAGATCCCCGCGGCGACGGCAATCAGCCCCAGCATTTT. Translating it yields CASSIDPRGDGNQPQHF. V gene TRBV19 combines with J gene TRBJ1-5; D is unresolved. The CDR3 runs 17 residues. Trimming cost V 0 bases and J 2 bases, with 14 bases left between them. CDR1 and CDR2 (germline): LNHDA, SQIVND (reference sequence).

The chain combines TRBV3-1 (or the pseudogene TRBV3-2) with TRBJ2-3; a weak D match, TRBD2 (5 bases). Per the germline V gene, CDR1 is LGHDT and CDR2 is YNNKEL (reference sequence). V was shortened by 1 base and J by 0 bases, with 20 bases between the two germline ends. The CDR3 contains 19 residues. Here the CDR3 DNA reads TGTGCCAGCAGCCAAGTCAAGTTTAAAGGCGGGCGAAGCACAGATACGCAGTATTTT. Its translation: CASSQVKFKGGRSTDTQYF.

This chain connects TRBV19 to TRBJ1-5, with 7 bases matching TRBD1. Germline V gene data show CDR1 as LNHDA and CDR2 as SQIVND (reference sequence). The CDR3 has 14 residues. V was clipped by 6 bases and J by 7 bases; unmatched bases: 9. The DNA of the CDR3 is TGTGCCAGTAGCAAGGGCACAGGGGTCCAGCCCCAGCATTTT. Its translation is CASSKGTGVQPQHF.

This sequence joins TRBV5-4 and TRBJ2-7; TRBD2 matches at 8 bases. The CDR3 is 14 residues long. CDR1 is SGHNT, CDR2 YYREEE, per germline (reference sequence). Germline trimming cut 1 base from V and 3 bases from J; bases unmatched to any gene: 3. The CDR3: CASSLPGGDYEQYF. Here the CDR3 DNA reads TGTGCCAGCAGCTTGCCCGGGGGGGACTACGAGCAGTACTTC.

V and J are TRBV2 and TRBJ1-5; 7 nucleotides line up with TRBD1. The CDR3 contains 14 residues. Germline CDR1 SNHLY, CDR2 FYNNEI. Unmatched junction bases numbered 7, after V lost 5 bases and J lost 6 bases. The CDR3 here is CASSIGQARQPQHF. As DNA, the CDR3 is TGTGCCAGCAGTATCGGACAGGCACGTCAGCCCCAGCATTTT.

The rearrangement links TRBV6-2 or TRBV6-3 to TRBJ2-5; 12 nucleotides match TRBD2. The CDR3 extends over 18 amino acids. Per germline, CDR1 MNHEY and CDR2 SVGEGT. Germline trimming cut 5 bases from V and 0 bases from J; bases unmatched to any gene: 10. The CDR3 spells CASSKTSGGPQYQETQYF. In nucleotides, the CDR3 is TGTGCCAGCAGTAAGACTAGCGGGGGCCCTCAATACCAAGAGACCCAGTACTTC.

The chain combines TRBV5-1 with TRBJ1-6; the match to TRBD1 covers 8 bases. V lost 3 bases and J lost 8; bases outside the gene matches: 4. Looked up from germline, CDR1 is SGHRS and CDR2 is YFSETQ. The CDR3 is 14 residues long. CDR3: CASSSQGEDSPLHF. The CDR3 DNA is TGCGCCAGCAGCTCACAGGGGGAAGATTCACCCCTCCACTTT. Complete variable domain (other parts from reference TRBV5-1 and TRBJ1-6): KAGVTQTPRYLIKTRGQQVTLSCSPISGHRSVSWYQQTPGQGLQFLFEYFSETQRNKGNFPGRFSGRQFSNSRSEMNVSTLELGDSALYLCASSSQGEDSPLHFGNGTRLTVT.

The V gene is TRBV9, the J gene TRBJ1-2, with D hard to call. Germline assignment: CDR1 SGDLS and CDR2 YYNGEE. The V gene lost 4 bases and the J gene lost 0 bases, with 7 bases spanning the gap. This CDR3 has 13 residues. The CDR3 reads CASSTRANYGYTF. The CDR3 nucleotides read TGTGCCAGCAGCACGAGGGCTAACTATGGCTACACCTTC.

This chain joins TRBV6-5 and TRBJ1-4; a weak D match, TRBD1 (6 bases). This CDR3 has 14 residues. Germline CDR1 and CDR2: MNHEY and SVGAGI. V was shortened by 8 bases and J by 5 bases, with 15 bases between the two germline ends. CDR3 sequence: CASSPGVSNEKLFF. As DNA, the CDR3 is TGTGCCAGCTCCCCAGGGGTCTCAAATGAAAAACTGTTTTTT.

The sample holds one count of this clone. The J gene is TRBJ1-5, the V gene TRBV6-2 or TRBV6-3; D is ambiguous. With 4 bases removed from V and 9 bases from J, the gap between germline ends came to 10 bases. Germline V lookup: CDR1 MNHEY, CDR2 SVGEGT. This CDR3 spans 12 amino acids. CDR3 sequence reads: CASSFIEAPQHF. The CDR3, as DNA: TGTGCCAGCAGTTTTATTGAAGCGCCCCAGCATTTT.